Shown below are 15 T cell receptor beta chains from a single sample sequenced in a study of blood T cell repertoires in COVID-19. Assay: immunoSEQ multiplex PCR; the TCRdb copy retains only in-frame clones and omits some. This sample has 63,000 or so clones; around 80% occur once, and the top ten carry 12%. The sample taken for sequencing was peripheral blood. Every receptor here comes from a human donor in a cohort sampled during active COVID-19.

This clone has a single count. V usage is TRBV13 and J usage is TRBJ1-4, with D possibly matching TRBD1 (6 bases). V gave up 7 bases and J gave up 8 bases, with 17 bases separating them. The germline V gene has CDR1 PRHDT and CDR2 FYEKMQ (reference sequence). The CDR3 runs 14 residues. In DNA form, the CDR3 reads TGTGCCAGCACCCGGCAGGGGCCGGGAGAAAAACTGTTTTTT. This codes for CASTRQGPGEKLFF.

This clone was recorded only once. CDR3 nucleotides: TGCGCCAGCAGCTTGGCCAGAGGGAGGACTCCCTACAATGAGCAGTTCTTC. Translation gives CASSLARGRTPYNEQFF. V and J are TRBV5-1 and TRBJ2-1; a possible D gene is TRBD2 (6 bases). This CDR3 is built from 17 residues. The V gene lost 0 bases and the J gene lost 2 bases, with 15 bases spanning the gap. Germline-derived CDR1 and CDR2 are SGHRS and YFSETQ.

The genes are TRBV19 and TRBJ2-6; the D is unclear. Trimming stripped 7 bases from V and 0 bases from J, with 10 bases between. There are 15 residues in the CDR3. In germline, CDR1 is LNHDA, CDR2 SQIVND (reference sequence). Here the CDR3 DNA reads TGTGCCAGTACTACCGGGTCCTCTGGGGCCAACGTCCTGACTTTC. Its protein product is CASTTGSSGANVLTF.

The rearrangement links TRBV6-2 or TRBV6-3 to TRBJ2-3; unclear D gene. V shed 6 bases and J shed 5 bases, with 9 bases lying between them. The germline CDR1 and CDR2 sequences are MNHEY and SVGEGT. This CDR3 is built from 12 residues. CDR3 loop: CASSLTGDTQYF. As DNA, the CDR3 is TGTGCCAGCAGCCTTACCGGAGATACGCAGTATTTT.

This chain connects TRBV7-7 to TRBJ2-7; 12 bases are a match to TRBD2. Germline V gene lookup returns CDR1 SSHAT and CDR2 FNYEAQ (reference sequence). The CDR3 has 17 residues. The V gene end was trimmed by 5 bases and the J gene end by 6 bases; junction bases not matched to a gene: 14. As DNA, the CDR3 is TGTGCCAGCAGCCCTGGGGCTAGCGGGAGGGCCTTGGGCGAGCAGTACTTC. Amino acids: CASSPGASGRALGEQYF.

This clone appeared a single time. The CDR3 bases are TGCGCCAGCAGCCAGGTTTTCCTAGCCGTTCAAGAGACCCAGTACTTC. It specifies CASSQVFLAVQETQYF. V is TRBV4-1 and J is TRBJ2-5; weak D call: TRBD2 (5 bases). Germline CDR1 and CDR2: MGHRA and YSYEKL. CDR3 length: 16 residues. The V gene lost 3 bases and the J gene lost 2 bases, with 16 bases spanning the gap.

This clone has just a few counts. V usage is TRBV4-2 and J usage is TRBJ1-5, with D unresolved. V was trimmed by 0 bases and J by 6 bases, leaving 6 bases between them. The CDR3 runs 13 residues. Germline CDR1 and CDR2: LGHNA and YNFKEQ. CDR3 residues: CASSQDLRQPQHF. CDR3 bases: TGTGCCAGCAGCCAAGATCTTCGTCAGCCCCAGCATTTT.

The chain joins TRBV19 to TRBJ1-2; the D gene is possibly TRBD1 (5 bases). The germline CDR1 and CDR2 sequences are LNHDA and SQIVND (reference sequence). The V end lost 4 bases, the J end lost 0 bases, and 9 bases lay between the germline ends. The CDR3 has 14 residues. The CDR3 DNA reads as TGTGCCAGTAGTAGCGGGGCGCCTAACTATGGCTACACCTTC. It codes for CASSSGAPNYGYTF.

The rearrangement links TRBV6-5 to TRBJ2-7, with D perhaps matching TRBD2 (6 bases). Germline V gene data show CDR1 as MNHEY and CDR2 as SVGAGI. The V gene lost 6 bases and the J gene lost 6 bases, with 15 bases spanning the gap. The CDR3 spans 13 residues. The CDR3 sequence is CASRREALLEQYF. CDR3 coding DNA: TGTGCCAGCAGGAGGGAGGCGCTCCTCGAGCAGTACTTC.

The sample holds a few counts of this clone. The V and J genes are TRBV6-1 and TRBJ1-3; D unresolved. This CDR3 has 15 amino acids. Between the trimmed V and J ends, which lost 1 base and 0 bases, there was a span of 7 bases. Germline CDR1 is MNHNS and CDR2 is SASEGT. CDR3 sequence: CASSEEPGSGNTIYF. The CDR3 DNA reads TGTGCCAGCAGTGAAGAGCCGGGCTCTGGAAACACCATATATTTT.

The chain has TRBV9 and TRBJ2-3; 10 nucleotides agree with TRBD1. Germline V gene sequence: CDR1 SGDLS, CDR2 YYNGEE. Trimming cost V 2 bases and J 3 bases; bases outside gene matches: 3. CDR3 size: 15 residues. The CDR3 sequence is CASSVRQGATDTQYF. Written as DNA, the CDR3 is TGTGCCAGCAGCGTTAGACAGGGGGCAACAGATACGCAGTATTTT.

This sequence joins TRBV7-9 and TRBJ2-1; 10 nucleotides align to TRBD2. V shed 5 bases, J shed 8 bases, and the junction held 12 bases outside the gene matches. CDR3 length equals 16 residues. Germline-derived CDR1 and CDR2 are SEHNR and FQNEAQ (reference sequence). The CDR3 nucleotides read TGTGCCAGCAGCCCACCCCCTACTAGCGGGAACGATGAGCAGTTCTTC. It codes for CASSPPPTSGNDEQFF.

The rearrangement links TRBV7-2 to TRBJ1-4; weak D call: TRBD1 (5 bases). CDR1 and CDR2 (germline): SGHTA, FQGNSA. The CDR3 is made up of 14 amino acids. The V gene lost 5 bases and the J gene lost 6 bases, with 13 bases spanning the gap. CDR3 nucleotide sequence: TGTGCCAGCAGCACCAGGGTTGGGTATGAAAAACTGTTTTTT. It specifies CASSTRVGYEKLFF.

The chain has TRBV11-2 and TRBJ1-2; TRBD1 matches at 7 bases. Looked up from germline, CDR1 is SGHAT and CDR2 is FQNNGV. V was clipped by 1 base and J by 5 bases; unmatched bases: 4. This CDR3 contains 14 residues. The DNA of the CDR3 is TGTGCCAGCAGCTTAGCCGACAGGGTTTATGGCTACACCTTC. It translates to CASSLADRVYGYTF.

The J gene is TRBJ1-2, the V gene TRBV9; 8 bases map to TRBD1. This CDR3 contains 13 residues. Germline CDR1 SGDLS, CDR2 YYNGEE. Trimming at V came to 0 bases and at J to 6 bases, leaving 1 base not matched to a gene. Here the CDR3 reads CASSVAGGDGYTF. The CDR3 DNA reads TGTGCCAGCAGCGTAGCAGGGGGCGATGGCTACACCTTC.